Listed here are 18 T cell receptor beta chains from one sample, sequenced in a study of patients and donors after allogeneic stem cell transplantation. TCRdb analysed the RT-PCR reads with MiXCR anew, one entry per CDR3 protein. The table lists almost 90,000 distinct CDR3 sequences, roughly 4.9% of them singletons. Sequencing was carried out using blood, either unsorted or a sorted T cell fraction (not recorded which). The receptor set was obtained from a human donor who was either an allogeneic HSCT recipient or a stem cell or donor lymphocyte infusion donor (not recorded which). It is not recorded whose cells these are; they may come from a transplant donor.

Ten or more counts support this clonotype. As DNA, the CDR3 is TGTGCCAGCAGCCTAACCGGGGGAAACACCATATATTTT. It encodes CASSLTGGNTIYF. The chain combines TRBV5-4 with TRBJ1-3; D is unclear. V gave up 4 bases and J gave up 4 bases, with 9 bases separating them. This CDR3 has 13 amino acids. The germline V gene encodes CDR1 SGHNT and CDR2 YYREEE (reference sequence).

V and J are TRBV10-3 and TRBJ1-1; D remains ambiguous. Per the germline V gene, CDR1 is ENHRY and CDR2 is SYGVKD. With 4 bases removed from V and 4 bases from J, the gap between germline ends came to 13 bases. This CDR3 is 14 amino acids long. CDR3 amino acids: CAISVGGGITEAFF. CDR3 DNA sequence: TGTGCCATCAGTGTCGGTGGAGGGATCACTGAAGCTTTCTTT.

This clonotype was recorded many times. V is TRBV20-1 and J is TRBJ2-3; TRBD2 matches 7 bases. With 5 bases clipped from V and 8 bases from J, the junction kept 13 bases outside the gene matches. CDR3 size: 14 residues. CDR1 is DFQATT, CDR2 SNEGSKA, per germline (reference sequence). The CDR3 DNA is TGCAGTGCTCTGTATCGGGCGGGGGTGACTACGCAGTATTTT. Translated, it gives CSALYRAGVTTQYF.

J is TRBJ2-1 and V is TRBV7-6; D could derive from TRBD1 or TRBD2 (6 bases each). This CDR3 has 14 amino acids. Germline CDR1 SGHVS, CDR2 FNYEAQ. With 5 bases removed from V and 5 bases from J, the gap between germline ends came to 13 bases. CDR3 sequence (DNA): TGTGCCAGCAGCGTAATCGGGGGCAACAATGAGCAGTTCTTC. Translated, it gives CASSVIGGNNEQFF.

This clonotype was seen at least ten times. This chain's CDR3 is CATSRDVSEQYF. The CDR3 nucleotides are TGTGCCACCAGCAGAGATGTCTCCGAGCAGTACTTC. The chain employs TRBV15 and TRBJ2-7; no clear D. Trimming took off 0 bases at V and 6 bases at J, with 6 bases between the two ends. This CDR3 spans 12 amino acids. The germline V gene has CDR1 LNHNV and CDR2 YYDKDF (reference sequence).

This clonotype was counted many times. The J gene is TRBJ2-3, the V gene TRBV28; D gene ambiguous. The germline gives CDR1 MDHEN, CDR2 SYDVKM. With 6 bases removed from V and 2 bases from J, the gap between germline ends came to 6 bases. This CDR3 is 12 amino acids long. The CDR3 coding sequence is TGTGCCAGCAGCCTGGTCACAGATACGCAGTATTTT. Its translation: CASSLVTDTQYF.

The table lists this clonotype with many counts. The rearrangement joins TRBV3-1 to TRBJ2-1; D not resolved. V was clipped by 1 base and J by 3 bases, with 7 bases between them. Germline values: CDR1 LGHDT, CDR2 YNNKEL (reference sequence). The CDR3 has 14 amino acids. The CDR3 nucleotides are TGTGCCAGCAGCCAAGTTGGCGGCTACAATGAGCAGTTCTTC. Translation gives CASSQVGGYNEQFF.

This clonotype was seen more than once but under ten times. The J gene is TRBJ2-4, the V gene TRBV9, with 16 nucleotides matching TRBD2. The length of the CDR3 is 19 residues. After removal of 3 bases from V and 2 bases from J, the junction contained 8 bases not matched to a gene. Germline lookup yields CDR1 SGDLS and CDR2 YYNGEE. CDR3 nucleotides: TGTGCCAGCAGCGAGGGACTAGCGGGGGGGCTGGGGTCCAAAAACATTCAGTACTTC. Protein: CASSEGLAGGLGSKNIQYF.

This rearrangement joins TRBV7-3 to TRBJ2-2; 9 positions match TRBD1. Germline-derived CDR1 and CDR2 are SGHTA and FQGTGA. The V segment lost 0 bases and the J segment 2 bases; nucleotides outside the gene matches: 4. The CDR3 covers 17 residues. The CDR3 loop is CASSLTRDRANTGELFF. CDR3 sequence (DNA): TGTGCCAGCAGCTTAACGCGGGACAGGGCAAACACCGGGGAGCTGTTTTTT.

This clonotype was counted only a few times. The V gene is TRBV5-8, the J gene TRBJ2-5; 9 bases match TRBD2. J gave up 3 bases and V 4 bases, and 13 bases lay outside the gene matches. Germline V lookup: CDR1 SGHTS, CDR2 YDEGEE. This CDR3 contains 17 residues. The CDR3 DNA is TGTGCCAGCAGCCCGAGGGGTAGCGGGGGAACCGAAGAGACCCAGTACTTC. This codes for CASSPRGSGGTEETQYF.

This clonotype was detected ten times or more. This chain uses TRBV2 with TRBJ2-7, with D unclear. The CDR3 runs to 17 residues. With 2 bases removed from V and 3 bases from J, the gap between germline ends came to 20 bases. Per germline, CDR1 SNHLY and CDR2 FYNNEI. CDR3 bases: TGTGCCAGCAGTGAAATTTTCGTGTTAGGGCAAAACTACGAGCAGTACTTC. This gives the protein CASSEIFVLGQNYEQYF.

This clonotype occurred a few times. J is TRBJ2-5 and V is TRBV15, with D perhaps matching TRBD2 (5 bases). The CDR3 extends over 14 amino acids. CDR1 and CDR2 (germline): LNHNV, YYDKDF (reference sequence). Trimming shortened V by 5 bases and J by 2 bases, and 12 bases separated the two germline ends. The CDR3 coding sequence is TGTGCCACCAGCGGAGGACCGGTACAAGAGACCCAGTACTTC. It is translated as CATSGGPVQETQYF.

The chain uses TRBV3-1 and TRBJ2-7; D may be TRBD2 (7 bases). CDR3 size: 14 residues. Germline values: CDR1 LGHDT, CDR2 YNNKEL (reference sequence). The V end lost 2 bases, the J end lost 4 bases, and 12 bases lay between the germline ends. The CDR3 region is CASSQRGAAYEQYF. Written as DNA, the CDR3 is TGTGCCAGCAGCCAACGGGGGGCAGCATACGAGCAGTACTTC.

This clonotype was counted at least ten times. This chain links TRBV4-1 with TRBJ1-2, with unresolved D. The CDR3 covers 15 residues. Germline V gene data show CDR1 as MGHRA and CDR2 as YSYEKL. Trimming cost V 0 bases and J 1 base, with 9 bases left between them. The CDR3 sequence: CASSQDEAFNYGYTF. The CDR3, as DNA: TGCGCCAGCAGCCAAGACGAGGCTTTTAACTATGGCTACACCTTC.

This clonotype was detected many times. The chain recombines TRBV18 with TRBJ2-7; either TRBD1 or TRBD2 may supply D (5 bases each). Trimming pared 2 bases from V and 1 base from J, leaving 12 bases between. This CDR3 contains 15 residues. Germline-derived CDR1 and CDR2 are KGHSH and LQKENI. The CDR3 spells CASSPGRDPSYEQYF. The CDR3 DNA is TGTGCCAGCTCACCAGGCAGGGACCCATCCTACGAGCAGTACTTC. Filled out from reference TRBV18 and TRBJ2-7, the complete variable domain reads NAGVMQNPRHLVRRRGQEARLRCSPMKGHSHVYWYRQLPEEGLKFMVYLQKENIIDESGMPKERFSAEFPKEGPSILRIQQVVRGDSAAYFCASSPGRDPSYEQYFGPGTRLTVT.

This clonotype was observed many times. The chain joins TRBV9 to TRBJ2-2; 8 bases fit TRBD2. Germline V lookup: CDR1 SGDLS, CDR2 YYNGEE. The CDR3 is 15 residues long. J lost 7 bases, V lost 3 bases, and 8 bases had no gene match. The CDR3 DNA reads as TGTGCCAGCAGCGGTTATAGCGGGAAGGACGGGGAGCTGTTTTTT. Translating it yields CASSGYSGKDGELFF. Filled out from reference TRBV9 and TRBJ2-2, the complete variable domain reads DSGVTQTPKHLITATGQRVTLRCSPRSGDLSVYWYQQSLDQGLQFLIQYYNGEERAKGNILERFSAQQFPDLHSELNLSSLELGDSALYFCASSGYSGKDGELFFGEGSRLTVL.

This clonotype was detected ten times or more. The chain uses TRBV7-8 and TRBJ2-5, with 11 nucleotides matching TRBD2. CDR3 length: 18 residues. V gave up 6 bases and J gave up 1 base; unmatched junction bases: 13. The germline V gene has CDR1 SGHVS and CDR2 FQNEAQ. Here the CDR3 DNA reads TGTGCCAGCAGAATAGCGGGGGGGCCAGTTTCCCTCCAAGAGACCCAGTACTTC. Its protein is CASRIAGGPVSLQETQYF.

The V call is TRBV3-1, the J call TRBJ2-1; 12 bases line up with TRBD2. Germline V gene lookup returns CDR1 LGHDT and CDR2 YNNKEL (reference sequence). Germline trimming cut 1 base from V and 8 bases from J; bases unmatched to any gene: 9. The CDR3 contains 17 residues. The CDR3 here is CASSQVLAGGRGDEQFF. The CDR3, as DNA: TGTGCCAGCAGCCAAGTCCTAGCGGGGGGGCGGGGTGATGAGCAGTTCTTC.